This T cell receptor (beta chain) was observed in a study of brain T cells in children with intractable seizures. Study findings and constraints: Pre-surgery blood may have been undersampled, hiding some clones. HCMV serostatus was not known, and viral specificity came from CDR3 similarity only.

The assay was immunoSEQ multiplex PCR, and TCRdb's table has in-frame clones only and misses some. Seen here are 110,000 or so clones, 94% observed once, and the top ten hold 3.8%. To note about this clone: No antigen is known for it.

The CDR3 contains 14 residues. The germline V gene has CDR1 GTSNPN and CDR2 SVGIG (reference sequence). The V segment lost 3 bases and the J segment 7 bases; nucleotides outside the gene matches: 7. Only cases whose brain tissue showed the highest T cell transcript signatures were sequenced. Before surgery, patients took at least one anti-epileptic drug. The TCR comes from a boy younger than two with hemimegalencephaly and intractable seizures. The material was peripheral blood, obtained at surgery. J is TRBJ2-1 and V is TRBV30, with 9 bases matching TRBD2. In DNA form, the CDR3 reads TGTGCCTGGAGCGGCGGGGGGGTGGAAAATGAGCAGTTCTTC. Translated, it gives CAWSGGGVENEQFF. The full variable domain, rest sourced from reference TRBV30 and TRBJ2-1, is SQTIHQWPATLVQPVGSPLSLECTVEGTSNPNLYWYRQAAGRGLQLLFYSVGIGQISSEVPQNLSASRPQDRQFILSSKKLLLSDSGFYLCAWSGGGVENEQFFGPGTRLTVL.